The 3 T cell receptor beta chains below all came from one sample that was sequenced in a study of blood T cell repertoires in COVID-19. Method: immunoSEQ multiplex PCR; TCRdb's copy keeps in-frame clones and lacks some. Among 330,000 or so clones listed, more than 90% were seen once. The material sequenced was PBMCs or T cells enriched from blood (not recorded which). These receptors were taken from a woman aged 25 to 45 who had recovered from COVID-19.

This chain links TRBV5-1 with TRBJ2-6; TRBD1 is a possible D gene (6 bases). The CDR3 has 16 residues. The ends were cut back, 4 bases at V and 0 bases at J, with 11 bases in the middle. Germline loops: CDR1 SGHRS, CDR2 YFSETQ. The CDR3 nucleotides read TGCGCCAGCAGCATTACAGGGACCTCTGGGGCCAACGTCCTGACTTTC. This translates into CASSITGTSGANVLTF.

The rearrangement joins TRBV18 to TRBJ1-4; the match to TRBD1 covers 7 bases. Germline values: CDR1 KGHSH, CDR2 LQKENI. CDR3 length equals 16 residues. V lost 3 bases to trimming and J lost 5 bases; unmatched junction nucleotides: 9. CDR3: CASSPLGDSVNEKLFF. The CDR3 DNA is TGTGCCAGCTCACCCCTAGGGGACAGTGTCAATGAAAAACTGTTTTTT.

This rearrangement joins TRBV10-1 to TRBJ2-1, with 8 bases that match TRBD1. Germline-derived CDR1 and CDR2 are WNHNN and SYGVQD (reference sequence). The CDR3 is 11 amino acids. J lost 9 bases, V lost 7 bases, and 2 bases had no gene match. CDR3 sequence reads: CASTRGREQFF. In DNA, the CDR3 is TGCGCCAGCACCAGGGGGCGTGAGCAGTTCTTC.